The 27 T cell receptor beta chains reported below all come from one sample, sequenced in a study of blood T cell repertoires in COVID-19. Measured with immunoSEQ multiplex PCR; TCRdb has only the in-frame clones, and not every one. The repertoire has hundreds of thousands of clones, approximately 87% of them found once; the top ten carry 2% to 2.5%. Sequencing was performed on peripheral blood. These receptors originate from a woman between 45 and 60 years old with acute or convalescent COVID-19.

J is TRBJ1-2 and V is TRBV19; D might be TRBD1 (5 bases). V shed 4 bases and J shed 6 bases, with 12 bases lying between them. Germline V gene data show CDR1 as LNHDA and CDR2 as SQIVND (reference sequence). This CDR3 has 13 amino acids. The CDR3 spells CASSTQGIHGYTF. The CDR3, as DNA: TGTGCCAGTAGTACCCAGGGAATACATGGCTACACCTTC.

V is TRBV7-9 and J is TRBJ2-7, with D hard to call. Germline V gene sequence: CDR1 SEHNR, CDR2 FQNEAQ (reference sequence). Between the trimmed V and J ends, which lost 1 base and 1 base, there was a span of 5 bases. The CDR3 spans 13 residues. In DNA, the CDR3 is TGTGCCAGCAGCTTAGTGGCATCCTACGAGCAGTACTTC. Residues: CASSLVASYEQYF.

The chain employs TRBV19 and TRBJ2-2; 11 nucleotides agree with TRBD2. With 7 bases clipped from V and 3 bases from J, the junction kept 4 bases outside the gene matches. Germline-derived CDR1 and CDR2 are LNHDA and SQIVND (reference sequence). The CDR3 has 15 residues. CDR3: CASMTSGTHTGELFF. The DNA for the CDR3 is TGTGCCAGTATGACTAGCGGGACTCACACCGGGGAGCTGTTTTTT.

This clone was observed a few times. V usage is TRBV5-6 and J usage is TRBJ1-5; D is uncertain. The CDR3 runs to 15 residues. Germline V gene sequence: CDR1 SGHDT, CDR2 YYEEEE. The V and J ends lost 5 bases and 6 bases respectively, with 18 bases between them. The CDR3 loop is CASRPAPVVGQPQHF. As DNA, the CDR3 is TGTGCCAGCAGACCCGCCCCGGTGGTTGGTCAGCCCCAGCATTTT.

This clone showed up many times. The rearrangement links TRBV10-3 to TRBJ1-1; tentative D call: TRBD1 (5 bases). Per the germline V gene, CDR1 is ENHRY and CDR2 is SYGVKD. CDR3 length equals 11 residues. Trimming removed 6 bases from V and 7 bases from J, with 9 bases in between. The CDR3 coding sequence is TGTGCCATCAGGGGGACTAGTGAAGCTTTCTTT. Its protein product is CAIRGTSEAFF.

The chain combines TRBV25-1 with TRBJ2-5; 7 bases map to TRBD2. CDR1 is MGHDK and CDR2 is SYGVNS in the germline V gene. V trimming: 0 bases; J trimming: 3 bases; junction bases outside the gene matches: 4. The CDR3 contains 15 residues. The CDR3 coding sequence is TGTGCCAGCAGTGAATACGAGCTAGCGGAAGAGACCCAGTACTTC. Residues: CASSEYELAEETQYF.

The chain links TRBV29-1 to TRBJ2-7; no definite D call. Trimming took 2 bases from V and 3 from J, leaving 5 bases between them. CDR3 size: 11 residues. Per the germline V gene, CDR1 is SQVTM and CDR2 is ANQGSEA. CDR3 sequence reads: CSVEISYEQYF. CDR3 in DNA: TGCAGCGTTGAAATCAGCTACGAGCAGTACTTC.

The rearrangement links TRBV19 to TRBJ2-4; 7 nucleotides agree with TRBD1. Losses at the gene ends were 4 bases for V and 7 bases for J; bases not matched to a gene: 10. Germline lookup yields CDR1 LNHDA and CDR2 SQIVND (reference sequence). The CDR3 loop spans 15 amino acids. CDR3 residues: CASSTDRASGNIQYF. Here the CDR3 DNA reads TGTGCCAGTAGTACAGACAGGGCCAGTGGCAACATTCAGTACTTC. The full variable domain, with the rest looked up from reference TRBV19 and TRBJ2-4, is DGGITQSPKYLFRKEGQNVTLSCEQNLNHDAMYWYRQDPGQGLRLIYYSQIVNDFQKGDIAEGYSVSREKKESFPLTVTSAQKNPTAFYLCASSTDRASGNIQYFGAGTRLSVL.

The chain couples TRBV12-3 or TRBV12-4 to TRBJ2-5; D gene uncertain. V was pared by 5 bases and J by 1 base, with 5 bases between. The CDR3 is 12 amino acids. CDR3 nucleotide sequence: TGTGCCAGCAGTCCCAGCCAAGAGACCCAGTACTTC. Protein: CASSPSQETQYF.

The chain is built from TRBV24-1 and TRBJ1-1, with a possible D match to TRBD1 (6 bases). Trimming removed 7 bases from V and 7 bases from J, with 15 bases in between. The CDR3 contains 13 residues. Germline V gives CDR1 KGHDR, CDR2 SFDVKD. The CDR3 DNA is TGTGCCACCAGAGACAGGTTCATGGGTGAAGCTTTCTTT. It translates to CATRDRFMGEAFF.

This chain links TRBV7-2 with TRBJ1-3; D call uncertain. CDR3 length equals 14 residues. V lost 5 bases and J lost 0, with 8 bases in between. Germline V gene lookup returns CDR1 SGHTA and CDR2 FQGNSA. CDR3 residues: CASSVVSSGNTIYF. The CDR3 coding sequence is TGTGCCAGCAGCGTAGTGAGCTCTGGAAACACCATATATTTT.

The gene calls are TRBV12-3 or TRBV12-4 and TRBJ1-1; the D is unclear. V dropped 6 bases and J dropped 10 bases, with 12 bases sitting between them. The CDR3 sequence is 11 residues long. The CDR3 DNA follows: TGTGCCAGCAGCCTAGGCGGATCAGCTTTCTTT. It translates to CASSLGGSAFF.

The V gene is TRBV19, the J gene TRBJ2-5; TRBD1 matches 8 bases. Germline CDR1 is LNHDA and CDR2 is SQIVND (reference sequence). V lost 4 bases to trimming and J lost 5 bases; unmatched junction nucleotides: 12. The length of the CDR3 is 16 residues. Here the CDR3 reads CASSKAGDRLGETQYF. CDR3 sequence (DNA): TGTGCCAGTAGTAAGGCCGGGGACAGGTTGGGGGAGACCCAGTACTTC.

The chain has TRBV10-3 and TRBJ1-5, with 10 nucleotides matching TRBD1. The germline V gene encodes CDR1 ENHRY and CDR2 SYGVKD. J lost 2 bases, V lost 0 bases, and 1 base had no gene match. This CDR3 contains 16 residues. This CDR3 is CAISESGTGGNQPQHF. In DNA, the CDR3 is TGTGCCATCAGTGAGTCGGGGACAGGGGGCAATCAGCCCCAGCATTTT.

The table lists this clone with a few counts. The V gene is TRBV5-1, the J gene TRBJ1-4; 7 nucleotides agree with TRBD1. The germline V gene has CDR1 SGHRS and CDR2 YFSETQ. The trim removed 0 bases at V and 6 bases at J, leaving 5 bases unmatched. CDR3 length: 15 residues. CDR3 amino acids: CASSLGGTVDEKLFF. CDR3 DNA: TGCGCCAGCAGCTTGGGAGGGACAGTGGATGAAAAACTGTTTTTT.

Here the CDR3 DNA reads TGTGCCAGCACCCCGACAGGCCGGCAGCCCCAGCATTTT. It is translated as CASTPTGRQPQHF. V usage is TRBV27 and J usage is TRBJ1-5; TRBD1 might be the D (6 bases). Per the germline V gene, CDR1 is MNHEY and CDR2 is SMNVEV (reference sequence). V dropped 7 bases and J dropped 7 bases, with 14 bases sitting between them. The CDR3 extends over 13 amino acids.

V gene TRBV4-3 combines with J gene TRBJ2-3; TRBD2 matches at 9 bases. The CDR3 runs to 17 residues. Looked up from germline, CDR1 is LGHNA and CDR2 is YSLEER. With 2 bases clipped from V and 6 bases from J, the junction kept 12 bases outside the gene matches. The CDR3 reads CASSQKAGGSDGDTQYF. CDR3 nucleotide sequence: TGCGCCAGCAGCCAAAAAGCGGGGGGCTCGGATGGGGATACGCAGTATTTT.

The J gene is TRBJ2-5, the V gene TRBV29-1; D may be TRBD1 or TRBD2 (5 bases each). The V gene lost 7 bases and the J gene lost 3 bases, with 12 bases spanning the gap. Germline CDR1 SQVTM, CDR2 ANQGSEA. The CDR3 consists of 12 residues. CDR3 region: CSGGTGEETQYF. CDR3 bases: TGCAGCGGGGGGACCGGGGAAGAGACCCAGTACTTC.

The chain links TRBV6-2 or TRBV6-3 to TRBJ2-3; a possible D gene is TRBD2 (6 bases). Germline values: CDR1 MNHEY, CDR2 SVGEGT. V was cut by 6 bases and J by 5 bases, with 9 bases left in between. The CDR3 contains 12 residues. The chain's CDR3 is CASSGSEDTQYF. CDR3 DNA: TGTGCCAGCAGCGGGAGTGAAGATACGCAGTATTTT.

The rearrangement links TRBV4-3 to TRBJ2-7; 11 positions agree with TRBD1. In germline, CDR1 is LGHNA, CDR2 YSLEER. Trimming took 1 base from V and 2 from J; bases not matched to a gene: 4. The CDR3 has 16 amino acids. In DNA, the CDR3 is TGCGCCAGCAGCCAAGGTTGGGGACAGGGGGCCTACGAGCAGTACTTC. It specifies CASSQGWGQGAYEQYF.

The chain employs TRBV3-1 (or the pseudogene TRBV3-2) and TRBJ1-1; 8 positions agree with TRBD1. Germline V gene lookup returns CDR1 LGHDT and CDR2 YNNKEL (reference sequence). V was pared by 3 bases and J by 0 bases, with 12 bases of the junction left unmatched. CDR3 length: 18 residues. The CDR3 loop reads CASSQDRALPEMNTEAFF. The DNA for the CDR3 is TGTGCCAGCAGCCAGGACAGGGCCCTACCCGAGATGAACACTGAAGCTTTCTTT.

This rearrangement joins TRBV7-2 to TRBJ2-5, with TRBD1 as a possible D gene (5 bases). V was trimmed by 5 bases and J by 4 bases, leaving 14 bases between them. The CDR3 contains 14 residues. The germline V gene has CDR1 SGHTA and CDR2 FQGNSA. CDR3: CASSVSRARETQYF. CDR3 nucleotide sequence: TGTGCCAGCAGCGTTAGCAGGGCGCGAGAGACCCAGTACTTC.

The chain uses TRBV7-2 and TRBJ1-5; the D is unclear. Germline lookup yields CDR1 SGHTA and CDR2 FQGNSA. Trimming removed 3 bases at V and 4 bases at J, with 7 bases between. The CDR3 runs 13 residues. The CDR3, as DNA: TGTGCCAGCAGCTTCAACCGGAATCAGCCCCAGCATTTT. This encodes CASSFNRNQPQHF. The full variable domain, with the rest looked up from reference TRBV7-2 and TRBJ1-5, is GAGVSQSPSNKVTEKGKDVELRCDPISGHTALYWYRQSLGQGLEFLIYFQGNSAPDKSGLPSDRFSAERTGGSVSTLTIQRTQQEDSAVYLCASSFNRNQPQHFGDGTRLSIL.

The chain employs TRBV19 and TRBJ1-1; D is perhaps TRBD1 (5 bases). The CDR3 runs to 15 residues. CDR1 is LNHDA, CDR2 SQIVND, per germline (reference sequence). V was trimmed by 4 bases and J by 1 base, leaving 13 bases between them. CDR3 DNA: TGTGCCAGTAGTACAGGGACTGTGGGGAACACTGAAGCTTTCTTT. Translating it yields CASSTGTVGNTEAFF. Full variable domain (rest looked up from reference TRBV19 and TRBJ1-1): DGGITQSPKYLFRKEGQNVTLSCEQNLNHDAMYWYRQDPGQGLRLIYYSQIVNDFQKGDIAEGYSVSREKKESFPLTVTSAQKNPTAFYLCASSTGTVGNTEAFFGQGTRLTVV.

This chain connects TRBV7-9 to TRBJ2-2; 13 bases map to TRBD2. V shed 0 bases and J 1 base; nucleotides not matched to a gene: 2. CDR3 length equals 18 residues. CDR1 and CDR2 from the germline V gene are SEHNR and FQNEAQ (reference sequence). CDR3 sequence (DNA): TGTGCCAGCAGCTTAGCGGGGACTAGCGGGGAGAACACCGGGGAGCTGTTTTTT. As protein: CASSLAGTSGENTGELFF.

The V call is TRBV25-1, the J call TRBJ1-6; TRBD1 matches at 10 bases. Per the germline V gene, CDR1 is MGHDK and CDR2 is SYGVNS. Trimming cost V 7 bases and J 9 bases; bases outside gene matches: 6. The CDR3 sequence is 14 residues long. The CDR3 DNA follows: TGTGCCAGCAACCCGGGACAGGGGTCTTCACCCCTCCACTTT. This sequence encodes CASNPGQGSSPLHF.

V and J are TRBV5-4 and TRBJ1-1; D is unclear. Germline values: CDR1 SGHNT, CDR2 YYREEE (reference sequence). This CDR3 region has 15 residues. Trimming removed 0 bases from V and 1 base from J, with 10 bases in between. CDR3: CASSLAGLQNTEAFF. The CDR3 DNA follows: TGTGCCAGCAGCTTGGCCGGTTTGCAGAACACTGAAGCTTTCTTT.